The sequence of this T cell receptor (beta chain) was determined in a study of identifying expanded T cells in peripheral blood. Study outcomes and limitations: Roughly two-week clone count variance significantly increased as total template count grew.

On this clone: Its antigen is not known.

TCRdb's table, derived via immunoSEQ multiplex PCR, lists solely in-frame clones and lacks some. This table has around 100,000 clones, approximately 90% appearing once. V lost 3 bases and J 9 bases, leaving 15 bases between the germline ends. The germline CDR1 and CDR2 sequences are SGHTA and FQGNSA. CDR3 size: 15 residues. Healthy donors had no documented immune events, such as infections, while sampled. The receptor comes from a person between 18 and 70 years old in good health. The V call is TRBV7-2, the J call TRBJ1-6; D may be TRBD1 (6 bases). Sample: blood. The CDR3 coding sequence is TGTGCCAGCAGCTTGGGTATCAGGGGTTTTTCACCCCTCCACTTT. This sequence encodes CASSLGIRGFSPLHF.